Listed below are T cell receptor beta chains from one sample, sequenced in a study of cytomegalovirus exposure and HLA in healthy donors. Assay: immunoSEQ multiplex PCR; the TCRdb copy retains only in-frame clones and omits some. This table holds over 200,000 clones, over 75% found once. Source material: PBMCs. Every receptor here comes from a human donor in good health. Both conserved end residues are part of each CDR3. A D gene is named only where the DNA matches it firmly. Some rows mark clone size as missing; the rest say once, few, many or name a class of expanded clone.

>.|TRBD1|TRBV4-1|TRBJ2-2
TGCGCCAGCAGCCAACTACCGGGACAGGGGACCGGGGAGCTGTTTTTT
CASSQLPGQGTGELFF
>.|.|TRBV5-1|TRBJ1-2
TGCGCCAGCAGCAGTCGAGCTAACTATGGCTACACCTTC
CASSSRANYGYTF
>once|TRBD2|TRBV5-5|TRBJ2-7
TGTGCCAGCAGCTTGGTGGGCGGGAGGGCCCACGAGCAGTACTTC
CASSLVGGRAHEQYF
>.|.|TRBV5-1|TRBJ2-2
TGCGCCAGCAGCTTAGGAACAGGTGGGACCGGGGAGCTGTTTTTT
CASSLGTGGTGELFF
>few|.|TRBV5-1|TRBJ1-1
TGCGCCAGCAGCTTGGGCAGGGACACTGAAGCTTTCTTT
CASSLGRDTEAFF
>.|.|TRBV29-1|TRBJ2-3
TGCAGCGTTGAAGATCAGCGGGCCAATAGCACAGATACGCAGTATTTT
CSVEDQRANSTDTQYF
>.|TRBD1|TRBV7-2|TRBJ2-7
TGTGCCAGCAGCTCGGGACAGCCCTACGAGCAGTACTTC
CASSSGQPYEQYF
>.|TRBD1|TRBV13|TRBJ2-7
TGTGCCAGCAGTTTACAGGGGGATAGCTCCTACGAGCAGTACTTC
CASSLQGDSSYEQYF
>.|.|TRBV7-9|TRBJ2-1
TGTGCCAGCAGAAACCCACGCCGGGACAATGAGCAGTTCTTC
CASRNPRRDNEQFF
>.|TRBD1|TRBV28|TRBJ2-4
TGTGCCAGCAGTTTTGGTGGGGGACAGCCCAAAAACATTCAGTACTTC
CASSFGGGQPKNIQYF
>.|TRBD2|TRBV9|TRBJ2-1
TGTGCCAGCAGCGCCCACCTAGCGGACGGATACAATGAGCAGTTCTTC
CASSAHLADGYNEQFF
>.|.|TRBV7-9|TRBJ1-5
TGTGCCAGCAGCTTTGAGGGAACCGATCAGCCCCAGCATTTT
CASSFEGTDQPQHF
>.|.|TRBV7-9|TRBJ1-4
TGTGCCAGCAGCCTGGGAACAGGGTCAGGAACTAATGAAAAACTGTTTTTT
CASSLGTGSGTNEKLFF
>few|TRBD1|TRBV25-1|TRBJ2-2
TGTGCCAGCAGCAAAGGACAGGACACCGGGGAGCTGTTTTTT
CASSKGQDTGELFF
>once|TRBD2|TRBV15|TRBJ2-7
TGTGCCACCAGCAGAGATACTTCGGGAGGGCCGTACGAGCAGTACTTC
CATSRDTSGGPYEQYF
>.|.|TRBV7-9|TRBJ2-7
TGTGCCAGCAGCTTACCCAAACCCTGGCCCTACGAGCAGTACTTC
CASSLPKPWPYEQYF
>once|.|TRBV7-9|TRBJ1-1
TGTGCCAGCAGCTTAGAACAACGGGACACTGAAGCTTTCTTT
CASSLEQRDTEAFF
>.|.|TRBV18|TRBJ2-5
TGTGCCAGCTCACCGCAGCGCGCAGGGCAAGAGACCCAGTACTTC
CASSPQRAGQETQYF
>.|.|TRBV6-5|TRBJ1-1
TGTGCCAGCAGGCTGCGGGCGCCGAACACTGAAGCTTTCTTT
CASRLRAPNTEAFF
>.|TRBD1|TRBV11-2|TRBJ1-2
TGTGCCAGCAGCTACCGGACAGGGAATAACTATGGCTACACCTTC
CASSYRTGNNYGYTF
>few|TRBD2|TRBV27|TRBJ2-7
TGTGCCAGCAGTTTAGCGGGGGGGAACTCCTACGAGCAGTACTTC
CASSLAGGNSYEQYF
>.|TRBD2|TRBV5-1|TRBJ2-3
TGCGCCAGCAGCTTGAGCCTAGCGGGAGGTTCAGATACGCAGTATTTT
CASSLSLAGGSDTQYF
>once|.|TRBV6-5|TRBJ1-6
TGTGCCAGCAGTTATACAGATAATTCACCCCTCCACTTT
CASSYTDNSPLHF
>.|.|TRBV4-3|TRBJ2-7
TGCGCCAGCAGCCGCACGAGCGACTCCTACGAGCAGTACTTC
CASSRTSDSYEQYF
>.|TRBD2|TRBV9|TRBJ2-5
TGTGCCAGCAGCGTAGTAGGCGGGAGTACGGTCGGGCAGACCCAGTACTTC
CASSVVGGSTVGQTQYF
>.|.|TRBV23-1|TRBJ1-3
TGCGCCAGCAGTCCCGGGGTCTCTGGAAACACCATATATTTT
CASSPGVSGNTIYF
>.|TRBD2|TRBV7-2|TRBJ2-3
TGTGCCAGCAGCTTCCAAAGCGGGAGTAGGACAAGCACAGATACGCAGTATTTT
CASSFQSGSRTSTDTQYF
>.|TRBD2|TRBV6-5|TRBJ2-3
TGTGCCAGCAGTTACTCGCTAGCGGGGCGCACAGATACGCAGTATTTT
CASSYSLAGRTDTQYF
>.|.|TRBV7-9|TRBJ1-1
TGTGCCAGCAGCTTAGAAGGGGCCTTGAACACTGAAGCTTTCTTT
CASSLEGALNTEAFF
>once|.|TRBV28|TRBJ2-5
TGTGCCAGCAGTAAGGGGTGGGAGACCCAGTACTTC
CASSKGWETQYF
>.|.|TRBV7-2|TRBJ1-3
TGTGCCAGCAGCCGATGGACAGAAGGAAACACCATATATTTT
CASSRWTEGNTIYF
>.|TRBD2|TRBV7-9|TRBJ2-5
TGTGCCAGCAGCTTCCCCGGGGGGCAAGAGACCCAGTACTTC
CASSFPGGQETQYF
>.|TRBD2|TRBV27|TRBJ2-1
TGTGCCAGCAGTTCCGGGACTAGCGCCTACAATGAGCAGTTCTTC
CASSSGTSAYNEQFF
>.|TRBD2|TRBV19|TRBJ2-5
TGTGCCAGTAGTAAGAAGACTAGCGGGGTCCAAGAGACCCAGTACTTC
CASSKKTSGVQETQYF
>.|.|TRBV7-9|TRBJ2-1
TGTTCCAGCAGCCCCACCAGGGGCGGTGCCTACAATGAGCAGTTCTTC
CSSSPTRGGAYNEQFF
>once|.|TRBV19|TRBJ1-3
TGTGCCAGTAGTATCCAACAGGGCCGCCTCTCTGGAAACACCATATATTTT
CASSIQQGRLSGNTIYF
>.|TRBD1|TRBV5-1|TRBJ1-2
TGCGCCAGCGGAGTGACAGGGGGTTATGTGGGCTACACCTTC
CASGVTGGYVGYTF
>.|.|TRBV7-9|TRBJ1-3
TGTGCCAGCAGCCTCTCTGGAAACACCATATATTTT
CASSLSGNTIYF
>.|.|TRBV5-1|TRBJ2-3
TGCGCCAGCAGCTTAAGCATGGATACGCAGTATTTT
CASSLSMDTQYF
>.|.|TRBV2|TRBJ2-3
TGTGCCAGCAGCGTAACAACAGATACGCAGTATTTT
CASSVTTDTQYF
>.|TRBD1|TRBV29-1|TRBJ2-7
TGCAGCGCACGACAGGGGCTCGAGCAGTACTTC
CSARQGLEQYF
>.|TRBD1|TRBV4-1|TRBJ1-2
TGCGCCAGCAGCCGCCGCACAGGGGGCGAAGGCTACACCTTC
CASSRRTGGEGYTF
>.|TRBD2|TRBV2|TRBJ2-5
TGTGCCAGCAACCAGCTAGCGGGAGGAGAGACCCAGTACTTC
CASNQLAGGETQYF
>.|TRBD1|TRBV6-1|TRBJ2-7
TGTGCCAGCAGAGACAGGGGGCTAAACGAGCAGTACTTC
CASRDRGLNEQYF